Each of the 8 T cell receptor beta chains below was sequenced from the same sample in a study of shared clonotypes between healthy human individuals. TCRdb's table, derived via immunoSEQ multiplex PCR, lists solely in-frame clones and lacks some. The repertoire consists of about 1,900,000 clones, with less than 95% occurring once and the leading ten covering 1% to 1.5%. Naive CD8 cells were CD45RO-negative, positively selected for CCR7, excluding terminally differentiated effector memory CD45RA+ cells. The specimen sequenced was naive CD8+ T cells sorted from blood. The receptors shown here come from a man younger than 35 in good health.

This clone has only one observation. The chain recombines TRBV27 with TRBJ2-5, with TRBD1 matching over 7 bases. J lost 4 bases, V lost 4 bases, and 9 bases had no gene match. The V gene's germline CDR1 is MNHEY and CDR2 SMNVEV (reference sequence). The CDR3 is made up of 15 amino acids. The CDR3 bases are TGTGCCAGCAGTTACTTAGGGGGCGCGGGAGAGACCCAGTACTTC. It is translated as CASSYLGGAGETQYF.

The DNA of the CDR3 is TGCGCCAGCAGTGGGGCCGAACAGGGGTTGTATGAAAAACTGTTTTTT. Translation: CASSGAEQGLYEKLFF. The V and J genes are TRBV10-2 and TRBJ1-4, with 7 bases lining up with TRBD1. Germline V gives CDR1 WSHSY, CDR2 SAAADI. The CDR3 has 16 amino acids. V trimming: 4 bases; J trimming: 6 bases; junction bases outside the gene matches: 11.

The chain uses TRBV5-1 and TRBJ2-7; 7 bases fit TRBD2. Germline V gives CDR1 SGHRS, CDR2 YFSETQ. The CDR3 sequence is 16 residues long. With 2 bases clipped from V and 5 bases from J, the junction kept 13 bases outside the gene matches. The CDR3 is CASSFPVQGGLDEQYF. The CDR3 nucleotides read TGCGCCAGCAGCTTCCCTGTCCAGGGAGGGTTGGACGAGCAGTACTTC.

This clone was observed a few times. Other nucleotide sequences in the sample specify the same CDR3. This chain links TRBV5-1 with TRBJ1-2; D is uncertain. V was pared by 2 bases and J by 2 bases, with 7 bases between. The CDR3 has 13 residues. Looked up from germline, CDR1 is SGHRS and CDR2 is YFSETQ. The CDR3, as DNA: TGCGCCAGCAGCTTCACAGAGAACTATGGCTACACCTTC. Translating it yields CASSFTENYGYTF.

The chain carries TRBV27 and TRBJ2-1; D remains ambiguous. The germline CDR1 and CDR2 sequences are MNHEY and SMNVEV (reference sequence). V was shortened by 5 bases and J by 8 bases, with 19 bases between the two germline ends. The CDR3 runs 15 residues. Here the CDR3 reads CASSVQVTGGDEQFF. CDR3 bases: TGTGCCAGCAGTGTTCAGGTTACCGGTGGGGATGAGCAGTTCTTC.

V usage is TRBV9 and J usage is TRBJ2-6, with D hard to call. CDR3 length equals 14 residues. The V end was cut by 7 bases, the J end by 4 bases, with 12 bases between. Germline-derived CDR1 and CDR2 are SGDLS and YYNGEE. CDR3 sequence: CASALRTGANVLTF. CDR3 bases: TGTGCCAGCGCGTTGAGGACCGGGGCCAACGTCCTGACTTTC.

The chain couples TRBV9 to TRBJ2-1, with 11 bases that match TRBD2. The CDR3 has 16 amino acids. Germline lookup yields CDR1 SGDLS and CDR2 YYNGEE. V lost 4 bases to trimming and J lost 6 bases; unmatched junction nucleotides: 9. In DNA form, the CDR3 reads TGTGCCAGCAGCCCCTTAGCGGGGGGGCTAATCAATGAGCAGTTCTTC. Translation: CASSPLAGGLINEQFF. The variable domain in full, with the rest retrieved from reference TRBV9 and TRBJ2-1, is DSGVTQTPKHLITATGQRVTLRCSPRSGDLSVYWYQQSLDQGLQFLIQYYNGEERAKGNILERFSAQQFPDLHSELNLSSLELGDSALYFCASSPLAGGLINEQFFGPGTRLTVL.

In regard to this clone: Other DNA sequences within the sample encode an identical CDR3. The J gene is TRBJ1-3, the V gene TRBV7-2; D possibly corresponds to TRBD1 (5 bases). The CDR3 spans 14 residues. The V gene's germline CDR1 is SGHTA and CDR2 FQGNSA. Trimming removed 6 bases from V and 2 bases from J, with 11 bases in between. CDR3 residues: CASSFQGPGNTIYF. The CDR3 nucleotides are TGTGCCAGCAGTTTCCAGGGCCCTGGAAACACCATATATTTT.